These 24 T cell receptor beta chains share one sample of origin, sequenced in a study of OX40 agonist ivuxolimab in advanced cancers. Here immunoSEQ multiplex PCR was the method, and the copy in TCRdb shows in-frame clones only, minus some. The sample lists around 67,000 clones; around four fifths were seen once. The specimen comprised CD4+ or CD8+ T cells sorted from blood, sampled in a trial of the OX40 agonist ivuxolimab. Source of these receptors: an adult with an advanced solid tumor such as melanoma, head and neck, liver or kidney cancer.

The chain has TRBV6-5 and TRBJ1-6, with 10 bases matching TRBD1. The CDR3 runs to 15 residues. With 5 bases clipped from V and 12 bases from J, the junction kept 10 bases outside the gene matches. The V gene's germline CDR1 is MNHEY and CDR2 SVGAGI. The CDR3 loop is CASSKGTGDGRPLHF. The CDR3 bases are TGTGCCAGCAGTAAAGGGACAGGGGATGGCCGACCCCTCCACTTT.

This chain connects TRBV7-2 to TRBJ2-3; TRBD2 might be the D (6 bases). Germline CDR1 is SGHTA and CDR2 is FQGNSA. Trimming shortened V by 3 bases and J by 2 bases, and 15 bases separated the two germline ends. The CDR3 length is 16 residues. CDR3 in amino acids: CASSFRAGSLTDTQYF. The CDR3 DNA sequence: TGTGCCAGCAGCTTTAGGGCCGGGAGTCTCACAGATACGCAGTATTTT.

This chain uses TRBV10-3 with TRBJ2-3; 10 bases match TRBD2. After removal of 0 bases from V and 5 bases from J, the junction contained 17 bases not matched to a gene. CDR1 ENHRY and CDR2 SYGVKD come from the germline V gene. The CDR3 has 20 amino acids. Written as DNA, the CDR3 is TGTGCCATCAGTGAGTCCGTATGGCTAGCGGGAGAGGTTGGTGGAGATACGCAGTATTTT. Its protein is CAISESVWLAGEVGGDTQYF.

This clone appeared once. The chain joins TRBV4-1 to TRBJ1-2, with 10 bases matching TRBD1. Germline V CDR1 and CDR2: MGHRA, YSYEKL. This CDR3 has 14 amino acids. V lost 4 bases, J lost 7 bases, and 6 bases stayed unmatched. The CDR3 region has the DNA TGCGCCAGCAGCCCGACAGGGGGCCTCCGTGGCTACACCTTC. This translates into CASSPTGGLRGYTF.

The CDR3 region has the DNA TGTGCCAGCTCCCTCGTGGGGGGGCGAGAGCCAAAACTGTTTTTT. This codes for CASSLVGGREPKLFF. V usage is TRBV18 and J usage is TRBJ1-4; tentatively, D is TRBD1 (6 bases). Germline V gives CDR1 KGHSH, CDR2 LQKENI. Trimming left V 6 bases short and J 10 bases short, with 21 bases between. The CDR3 loop spans 15 amino acids.

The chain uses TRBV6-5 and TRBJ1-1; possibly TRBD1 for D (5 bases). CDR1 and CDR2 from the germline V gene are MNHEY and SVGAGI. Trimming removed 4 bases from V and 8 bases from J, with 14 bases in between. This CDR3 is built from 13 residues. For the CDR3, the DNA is TGTGCCAGCAGTTCCCTTTGGACAACCGAAGCTTTCTTT. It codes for CASSSLWTTEAFF.

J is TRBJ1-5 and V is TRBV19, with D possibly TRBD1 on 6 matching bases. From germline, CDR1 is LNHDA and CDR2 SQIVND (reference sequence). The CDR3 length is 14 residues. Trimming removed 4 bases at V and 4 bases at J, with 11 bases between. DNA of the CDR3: TGTGCCAGTAGTAGGACAGCCTTTAATCAGCCCCAGCATTTT. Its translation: CASSRTAFNQPQHF.

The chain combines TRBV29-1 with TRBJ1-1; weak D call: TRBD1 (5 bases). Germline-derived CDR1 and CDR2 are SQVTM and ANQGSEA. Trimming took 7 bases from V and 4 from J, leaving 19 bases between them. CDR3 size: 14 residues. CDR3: CSGDSRGAGTEAFF. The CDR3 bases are TGCAGCGGTGACTCTAGGGGCGCTGGCACTGAAGCTTTCTTT.

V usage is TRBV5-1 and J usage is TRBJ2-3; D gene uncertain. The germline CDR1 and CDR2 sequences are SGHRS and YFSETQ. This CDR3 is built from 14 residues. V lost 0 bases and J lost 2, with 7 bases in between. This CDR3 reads CASSLGPDTDTQYF. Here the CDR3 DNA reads TGCGCCAGCAGCTTGGGGCCCGACACAGATACGCAGTATTTT.

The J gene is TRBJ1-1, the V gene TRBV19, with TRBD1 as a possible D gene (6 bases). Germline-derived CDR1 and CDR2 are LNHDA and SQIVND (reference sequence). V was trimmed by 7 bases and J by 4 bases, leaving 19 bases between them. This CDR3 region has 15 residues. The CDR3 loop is CASTIDRSRSTEAFF. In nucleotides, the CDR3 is TGTGCCAGTACCATAGACAGGTCGCGAAGCACTGAAGCTTTCTTT.

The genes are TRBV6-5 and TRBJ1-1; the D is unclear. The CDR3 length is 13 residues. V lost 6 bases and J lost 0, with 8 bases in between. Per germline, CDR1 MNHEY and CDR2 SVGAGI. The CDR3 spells CASRLQVNTEAFF. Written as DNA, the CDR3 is TGTGCCAGCAGGCTACAAGTGAACACTGAAGCTTTCTTT.

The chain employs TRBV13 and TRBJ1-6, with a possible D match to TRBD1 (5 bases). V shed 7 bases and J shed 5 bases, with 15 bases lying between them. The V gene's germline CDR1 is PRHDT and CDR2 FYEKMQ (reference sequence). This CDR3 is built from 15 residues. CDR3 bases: TGTGCCAGCACGTGGGGGGTCGGGGATAATTCACCCCTCCACTTT. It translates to CASTWGVGDNSPLHF.

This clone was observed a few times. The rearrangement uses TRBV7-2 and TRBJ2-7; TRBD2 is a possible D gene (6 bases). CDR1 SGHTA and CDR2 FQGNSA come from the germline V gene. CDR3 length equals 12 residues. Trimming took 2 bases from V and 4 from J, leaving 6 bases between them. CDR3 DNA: TGTGCCAGCAGCTTAAGCGGGTACGAGCAGTACTTC. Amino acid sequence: CASSLSGYEQYF.

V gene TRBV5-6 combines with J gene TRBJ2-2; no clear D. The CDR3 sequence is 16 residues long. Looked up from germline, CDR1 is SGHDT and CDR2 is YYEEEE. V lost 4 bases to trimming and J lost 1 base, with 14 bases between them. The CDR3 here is CASSRRTERNTGELFF. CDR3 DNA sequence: TGTGCCAGCAGCCGACGAACAGAACGGAACACCGGGGAGCTGTTTTTT.

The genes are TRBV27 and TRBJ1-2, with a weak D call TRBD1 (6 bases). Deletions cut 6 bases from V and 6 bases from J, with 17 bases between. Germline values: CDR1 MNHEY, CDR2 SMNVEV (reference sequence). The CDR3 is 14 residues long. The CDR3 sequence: CASRSAVRTDGYTF. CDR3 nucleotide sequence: TGTGCCAGCAGGTCGGCAGTCAGGACAGATGGCTACACCTTC.

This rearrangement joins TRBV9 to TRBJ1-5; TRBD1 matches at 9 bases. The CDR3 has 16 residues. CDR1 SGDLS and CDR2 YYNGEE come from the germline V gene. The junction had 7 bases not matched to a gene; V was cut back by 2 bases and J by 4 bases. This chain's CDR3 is CASSVPGTGYNQPQHF. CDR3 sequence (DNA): TGTGCCAGCAGCGTCCCCGGGACAGGGTATAATCAGCCCCAGCATTTT.

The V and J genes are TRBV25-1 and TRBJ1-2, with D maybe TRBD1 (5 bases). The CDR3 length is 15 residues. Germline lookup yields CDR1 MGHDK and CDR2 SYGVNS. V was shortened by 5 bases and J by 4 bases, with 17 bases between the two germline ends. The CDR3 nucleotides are TGTGCCAGCAGTCAAATCGCCTCAGGGCGCTATGGCTACACCTTC. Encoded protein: CASSQIASGRYGYTF.

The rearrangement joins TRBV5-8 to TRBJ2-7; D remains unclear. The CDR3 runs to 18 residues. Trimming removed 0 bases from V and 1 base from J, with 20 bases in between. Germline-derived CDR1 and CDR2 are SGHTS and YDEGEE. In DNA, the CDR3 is TGTGCCAGCAGCTTGGAATGGCCAGGCAAAATTAGTTCCTACGAGCAGTACTTC. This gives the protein CASSLEWPGKISSYEQYF.

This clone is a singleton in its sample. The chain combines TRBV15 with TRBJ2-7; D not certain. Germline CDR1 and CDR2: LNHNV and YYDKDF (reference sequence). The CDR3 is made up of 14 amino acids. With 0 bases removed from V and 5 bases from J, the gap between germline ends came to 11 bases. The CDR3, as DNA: TGTGCCACCAGCAGAGATCATGAGGTCCACGAGCAGTACTTC. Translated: CATSRDHEVHEQYF.

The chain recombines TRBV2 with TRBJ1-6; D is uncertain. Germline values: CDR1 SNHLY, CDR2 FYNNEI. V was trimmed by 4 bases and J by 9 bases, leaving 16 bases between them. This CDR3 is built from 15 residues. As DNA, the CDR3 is TGTGCCAGCAGTGCAGTGGTGGGAGGAGGTTCACCCCTCCACTTT. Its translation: CASSAVVGGGSPLHF.

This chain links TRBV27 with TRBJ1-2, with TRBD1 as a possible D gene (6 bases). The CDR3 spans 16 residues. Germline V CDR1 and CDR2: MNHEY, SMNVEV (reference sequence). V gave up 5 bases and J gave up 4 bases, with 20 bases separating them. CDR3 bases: TGTGCCAGCAGTCCCAGACAGGTCCAAAACCTCTATGGCTACACCTTC. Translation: CASSPRQVQNLYGYTF.

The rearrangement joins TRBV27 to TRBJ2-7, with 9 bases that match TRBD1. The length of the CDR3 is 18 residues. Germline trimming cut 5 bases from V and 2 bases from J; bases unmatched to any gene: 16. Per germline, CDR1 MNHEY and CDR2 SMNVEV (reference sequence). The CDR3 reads CASSLTITGTGRAYEQYF. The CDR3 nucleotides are TGTGCCAGCAGTCTAACAATCACCGGGACAGGGCGAGCCTACGAGCAGTACTTC.

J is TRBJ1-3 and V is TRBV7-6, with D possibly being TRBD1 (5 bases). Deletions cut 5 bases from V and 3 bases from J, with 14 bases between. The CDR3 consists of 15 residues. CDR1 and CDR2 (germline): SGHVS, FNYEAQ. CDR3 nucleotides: TGTGCCAGCAGCATACAGGTTGGAGTTGGAAACACCATATATTTT. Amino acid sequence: CASSIQVGVGNTIYF.

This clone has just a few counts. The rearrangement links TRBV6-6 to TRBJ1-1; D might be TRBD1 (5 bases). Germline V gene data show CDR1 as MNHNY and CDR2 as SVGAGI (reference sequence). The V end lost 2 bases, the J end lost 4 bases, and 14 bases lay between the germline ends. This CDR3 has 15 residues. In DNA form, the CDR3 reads TGTGCCAGCAGTTACCCGCCCGGGGGGGGCACTGAAGCTTTCTTT. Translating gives CASSYPPGGGTEAFF.